This T cell receptor beta chain originates from a study of shared clonotypes between healthy human individuals (dated by TCRdb to 2018 to 2021). Regarding the complete study: Two women and a few men aged 18 to 49 years were included in the cohort. Per donor, three plates each were used for CD4 naive and CD4 memory, two for CD8 naive, and one for CD8 memory. Blood TCR repertoires of five healthy adults were deeply sequenced to estimate repertoire size and the extent of clonotype sharing between individuals. To increase sequencing depth and limit assay-specific biases, different laboratories used diverse techniques to prepare libraries and sequence TCR repertoires. Between about 0.8 and 9 billion PBMCs per donor were obtained by leukapheresis. What the research found in general, with its limitations: Pairwise subsampling indicated that sequencing depth was expected to affect the degree of clonotype sharing among donors. The small number of donors limited the genetic and exposure-history diversity represented. Larger estimated clonotype richness was generally found for naive subsets than for memory subsets. Sampling was limited to blood, and TCR repertoires in tissue likely differ from TCR repertoires in blood. Even with the large sequencing depth, rarefaction of the sorted-subset datasets indicated that sequencing was incomplete. Sharing across several donors was observed for around 5% of naive CD4, around 3.5% of naive CD8, 2% to 2.5% of memory CD4, and around 0.4% of memory CD8 clonotypes. Compared with non-shared clonotypes, the clonotypes found in all four sorted-subset donors had higher generation probabilities.

CDR1 and CDR2 are drawn from the germline V gene: SGHRS, YFSETQ. Reading from cysteine to phenylalanine, the CDR3 counts 17 amino acids. Just the 51-base CDR3 DNA is kept, in frame starting at base 1. Germline trimming amounts to 3 bases on V and 5 bases on J, with 10 as the count of junction bases outside the gene matches. The donors were healthy, HIV-negative adults who had no recently reported acute infections or vaccinations. Every donor was a Caucasian adult living in Nashville, Tennessee, USA. Magnetic negative selection was used to enrich CD4+ T cells, after which naive cells were positively selected on CD45RA and the negative fraction became the memory subset. After blood collection by leukapheresis, PBMCs were isolated using Ficoll-Histopaque density gradient centrifugation and then cryopreserved in the vapor phase of liquid nitrogen. Purity and quantity of every magnetically sorted T cell population were checked by analytical flow cytometry. From each sorted fraction, genomic DNA was isolated and quantified by UV absorbance on a Nanodrop 2000c.

Comments on this clone: Which antigen it targets is not known. No clone much larger than this one lies a single base away; base qualities are absent.

TCR CDR3 regions were amplified from genomic DNA by multiplex PCR using the deep immunoSEQ assay. Genomic DNA extracted from each cell subset was distributed evenly over all wells of several immunoSEQ 96-well plates, and each plate served as one replicate. For sorted subsets, 150 to 250 ng genomic DNA, equal to tens of thousands of T cell genomes, was loaded into each replicate PCR. Purified libraries were quantified with a Qubit 3.0 fluorometer, sized on a Bioanalyzer 2100, and re-quantified with the KAPA Library Quantification kit. A separate single-read 150-cycle Illumina NextSeq 550 flow cell was used to sequence each immunoSEQ 96-well plate. The original pipeline was this. Because the immunoSEQ output included only junctional sequences and no quality scores, the filtering could not be the same as the filtering used for full-length reads. To assign V/J genes and CDR3, sequences were annotated using PyIR, a Python wrapper for IgBLAST v1.9, with IMGT germline references. Any read was removed if the V/J assignment was weak (E-value above 1e-6), the CDR3 was missing, or the read contained stop codons, out-of-frame junctions, or ambiguous translated residues. V3J clonotypes were defined as sequences sharing an identical inferred V gene, J gene, and CDR3 amino acid sequence. Percentage overlap between repertoires was calculated by dividing the number of shared unique clonotypes by the size of the smaller repertoire. RTK rarefaction, the Chao1 estimator, and Recon v2.1 estimates of unobserved clonotypes were used to assess repertoire richness. OLGA was used to compute generation probabilities for all TCRbeta clonotypes that the gDNA method yielded from four donors. TCRdb mirrors the immuneACCESS table, restricted to in-frame sequences. Some clones are absent from its copies; in checked studies, under half trace to an unresolved V gene, and the reason for the others is unknown. Clonal size and the V and J genes are those of that table, whereas D and trimming came from the DNA. The sample table shows 2 million or so clones, and over 85% are seen once. The ten top clones hold more than 0.1% of the sample.

The sample was naive CD4+ T cells sorted from blood. The cell subset or site label corresponds to: CD45RA+ positively selected. This chain is built from TRBV5-1 and TRBJ2-3, with 12 bases matching TRBD1. This TCR was recovered from a man aged 18 to 30 in good health. CDR3 loop: CASSSGGTGGGGDTQYF. The DNA sequence is as follows: TGCGCCAGCAGCTCGGGCGGGACAGGGGGCGGTGGAGATACGCAGTATTTT.